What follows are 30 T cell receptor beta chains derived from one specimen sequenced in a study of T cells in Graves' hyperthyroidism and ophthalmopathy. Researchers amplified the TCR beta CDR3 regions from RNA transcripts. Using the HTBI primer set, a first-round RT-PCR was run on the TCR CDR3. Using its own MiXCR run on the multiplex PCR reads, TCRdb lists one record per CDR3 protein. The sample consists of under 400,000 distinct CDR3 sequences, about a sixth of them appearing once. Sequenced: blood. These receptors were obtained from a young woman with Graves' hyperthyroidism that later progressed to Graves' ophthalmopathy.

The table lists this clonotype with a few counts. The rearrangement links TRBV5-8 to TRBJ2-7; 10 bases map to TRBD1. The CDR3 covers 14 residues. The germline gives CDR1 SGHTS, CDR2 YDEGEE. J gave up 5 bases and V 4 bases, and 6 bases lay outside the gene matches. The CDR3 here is CASSNRDRGDEQYF. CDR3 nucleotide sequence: TGTGCCAGCAGCAACCGGGACAGGGGCGACGAGCAGTACTTC.

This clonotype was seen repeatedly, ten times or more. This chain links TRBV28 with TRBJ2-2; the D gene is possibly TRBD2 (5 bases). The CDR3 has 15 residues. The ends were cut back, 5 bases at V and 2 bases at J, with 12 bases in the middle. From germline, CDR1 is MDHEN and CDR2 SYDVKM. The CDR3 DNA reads TGTGCCAGCAGTGAAGCACGGACTAACACCGGGGAGCTGTTTTTT. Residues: CASSEARTNTGELFF.

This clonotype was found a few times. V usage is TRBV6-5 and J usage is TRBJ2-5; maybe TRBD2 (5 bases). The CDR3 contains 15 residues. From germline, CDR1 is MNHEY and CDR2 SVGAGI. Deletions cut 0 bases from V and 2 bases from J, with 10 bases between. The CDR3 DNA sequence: TGTGCCAGCAGTTACTCCGGGGTTCGACAAGAGACCCAGTACTTC. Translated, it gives CASSYSGVRQETQYF.

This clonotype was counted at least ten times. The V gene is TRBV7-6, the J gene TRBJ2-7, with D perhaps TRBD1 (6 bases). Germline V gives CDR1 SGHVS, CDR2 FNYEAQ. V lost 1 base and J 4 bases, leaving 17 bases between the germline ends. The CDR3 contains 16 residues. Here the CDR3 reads CASSLVVGAFLYEQYF. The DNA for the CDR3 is TGTGCCAGCAGCTTAGTCGTGGGGGCATTCCTTTACGAGCAGTACTTC. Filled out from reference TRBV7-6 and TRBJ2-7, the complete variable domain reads GAGVSQSPRYKVTKRGQDVALRCDPISGHVSLYWYRQALGQGPEFLTYFNYEAQQDKSGLPNDRFSAERPEGSISTLTIQRTEQRDSAMYRCASSLVVGAFLYEQYFGPGTRLTVT.

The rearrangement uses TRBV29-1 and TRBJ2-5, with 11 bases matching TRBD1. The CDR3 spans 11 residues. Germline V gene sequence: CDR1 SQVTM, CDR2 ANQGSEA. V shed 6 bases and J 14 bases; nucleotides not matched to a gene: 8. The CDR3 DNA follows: TGCAGCGTCTACGGGACAGGGGGGAGATACTTC. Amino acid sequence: CSVYGTGGRYF.

CDR3 amino acids: CATSRVNTGELFF. CDR3 bases: TGTGCCACCAGCAGAGTCAACACCGGGGAGCTGTTTTTT. V and J are TRBV15 and TRBJ2-2; no reliable D call. V gave up 1 base and J gave up 2 bases, with 2 bases separating them. Germline values: CDR1 LNHNV, CDR2 YYDKDF (reference sequence). CDR3 length: 13 amino acids.

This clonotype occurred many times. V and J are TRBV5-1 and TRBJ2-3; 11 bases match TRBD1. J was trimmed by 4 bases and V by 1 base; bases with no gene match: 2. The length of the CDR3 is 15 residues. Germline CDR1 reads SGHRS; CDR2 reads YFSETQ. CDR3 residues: CASSLKDRGPDTQYF. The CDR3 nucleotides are TGCGCCAGCAGCTTGAAGGACAGGGGGCCAGATACGCAGTATTTT.

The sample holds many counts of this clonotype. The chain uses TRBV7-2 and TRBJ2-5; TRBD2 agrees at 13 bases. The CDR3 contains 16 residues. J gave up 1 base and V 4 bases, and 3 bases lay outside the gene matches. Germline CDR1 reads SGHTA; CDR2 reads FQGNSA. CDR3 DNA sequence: TGTGCCAGCAGCTCGGGACTAGCGGGGCTCCAAGAGACCCAGTACTTC. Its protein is CASSSGLAGLQETQYF.

In nucleotides, the CDR3 is TGTGCCAGTAGTAACACCGGGACGATGAGCGAGCAGTACTTC. It specifies CASSNTGTMSEQYF. This chain links TRBV19 with TRBJ2-7; D may match TRBD1 or TRBD2 (5 bases each). The CDR3 contains 14 residues. V lost 4 bases to trimming and J lost 6 bases, with 16 bases between them. Germline lookup yields CDR1 LNHDA and CDR2 SQIVND (reference sequence).

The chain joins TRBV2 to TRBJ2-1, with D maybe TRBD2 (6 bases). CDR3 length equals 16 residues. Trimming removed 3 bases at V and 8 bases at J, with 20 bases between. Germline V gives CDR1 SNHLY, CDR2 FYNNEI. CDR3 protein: CASSESRRAIYDEQFF. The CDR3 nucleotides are TGTGCCAGCAGTGAGTCCCGGAGGGCCATATACGATGAGCAGTTCTTC. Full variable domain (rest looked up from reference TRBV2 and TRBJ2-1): EPEVTQTPSHQVTQMGQEVILRCVPISNHLYFYWYRQILGQKVEFLVSFYNNEISEKSEIFDDQFSVERPDGSNFTLKIRSTKLEDSAMYFCASSESRRAIYDEQFFGPGTRLTVL.

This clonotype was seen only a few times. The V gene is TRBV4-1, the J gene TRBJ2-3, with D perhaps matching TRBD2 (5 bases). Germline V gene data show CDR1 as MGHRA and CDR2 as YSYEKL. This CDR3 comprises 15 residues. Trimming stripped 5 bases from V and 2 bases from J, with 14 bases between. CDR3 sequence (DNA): TGCGCCAGCAGCTCATATACGGGAACCACAGATACGCAGTATTTT. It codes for CASSSYTGTTDTQYF.

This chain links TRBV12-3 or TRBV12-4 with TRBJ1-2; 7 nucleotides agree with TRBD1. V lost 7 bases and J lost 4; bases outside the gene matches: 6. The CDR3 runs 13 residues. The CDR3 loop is CASTRGTAYGYTF. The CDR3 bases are TGTGCCAGCACCAGAGGGACAGCCTATGGCTACACCTTC.

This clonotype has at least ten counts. The CDR3 region is CASSSVAGGGQETQYF. In DNA, the CDR3 is TGTGCCAGCAGTTCCGTAGCGGGAGGAGGGCAAGAGACCCAGTACTTC. J is TRBJ2-5 and V is TRBV28; 10 bases line up with TRBD2. With V trimmed by 4 bases and J by 2 bases, 7 bases remained unmatched. CDR1 is MDHEN, CDR2 SYDVKM, per germline. The CDR3 runs to 16 residues.

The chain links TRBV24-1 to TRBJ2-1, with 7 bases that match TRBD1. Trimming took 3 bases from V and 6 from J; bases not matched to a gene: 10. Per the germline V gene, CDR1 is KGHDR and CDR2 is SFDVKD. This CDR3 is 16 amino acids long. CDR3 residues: CATSDRDRVLRNEQFF. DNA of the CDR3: TGTGCCACCAGTGATAGAGACAGGGTACTACGCAATGAGCAGTTCTTC.

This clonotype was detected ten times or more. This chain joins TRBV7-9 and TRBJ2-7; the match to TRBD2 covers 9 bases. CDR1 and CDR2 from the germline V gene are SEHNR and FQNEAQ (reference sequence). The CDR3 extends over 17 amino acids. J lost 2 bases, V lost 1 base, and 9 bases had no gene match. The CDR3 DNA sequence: TGTGCCAGCAGCTTAGGCGTTATGACTAGCGGTACCTACGAGCAGTACTTC. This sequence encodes CASSLGVMTSGTYEQYF.

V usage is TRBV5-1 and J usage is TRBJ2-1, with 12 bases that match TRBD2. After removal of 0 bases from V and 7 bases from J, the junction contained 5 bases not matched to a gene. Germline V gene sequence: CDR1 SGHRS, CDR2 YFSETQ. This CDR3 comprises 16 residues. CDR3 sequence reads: CASSLAPGTSGNEQFF. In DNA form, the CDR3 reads TGCGCCAGCAGCTTGGCCCCGGGGACTAGCGGGAATGAGCAGTTCTTC.

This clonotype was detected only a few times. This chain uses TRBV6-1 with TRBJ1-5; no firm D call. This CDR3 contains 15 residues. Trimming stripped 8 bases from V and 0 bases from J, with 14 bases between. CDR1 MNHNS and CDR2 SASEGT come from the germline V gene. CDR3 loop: CASDPDFSSNQPQHF. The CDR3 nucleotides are TGTGCCAGCGATCCAGATTTCTCTAGCAATCAGCCCCAGCATTTT.

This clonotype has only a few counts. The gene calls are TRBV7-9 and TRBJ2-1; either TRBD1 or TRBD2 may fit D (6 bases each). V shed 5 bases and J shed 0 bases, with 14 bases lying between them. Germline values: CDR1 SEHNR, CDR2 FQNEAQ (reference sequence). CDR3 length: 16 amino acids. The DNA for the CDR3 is TGTGCCAGCAGCACGGCAGGGGACTTCTCCTACAATGAGCAGTTCTTC. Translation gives CASSTAGDFSYNEQFF.

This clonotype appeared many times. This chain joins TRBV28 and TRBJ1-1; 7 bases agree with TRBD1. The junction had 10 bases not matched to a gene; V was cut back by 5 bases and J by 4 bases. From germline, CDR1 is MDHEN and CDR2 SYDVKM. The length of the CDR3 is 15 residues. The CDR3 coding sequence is TGTGCCAGCAGTCCGTACCGACAGGGTCGCACTGAAGCTTTCTTT. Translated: CASSPYRQGRTEAFF.

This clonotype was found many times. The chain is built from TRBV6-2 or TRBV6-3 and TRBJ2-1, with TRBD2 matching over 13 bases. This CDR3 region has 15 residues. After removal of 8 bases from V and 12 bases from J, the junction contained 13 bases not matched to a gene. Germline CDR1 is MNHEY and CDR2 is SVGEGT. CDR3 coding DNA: TGTGCCAGCGAGACTAGCGGGAGGCCTGGGGTGTGGCAGTTCTTC. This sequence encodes CASETSGRPGVWQFF.

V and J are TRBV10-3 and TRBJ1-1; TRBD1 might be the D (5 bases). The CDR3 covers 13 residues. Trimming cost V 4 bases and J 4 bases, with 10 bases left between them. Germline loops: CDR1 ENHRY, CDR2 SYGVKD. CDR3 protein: CAISGGIFTEAFF. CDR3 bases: TGTGCCATCAGTGGGGGGATTTTCACTGAAGCTTTCTTT.

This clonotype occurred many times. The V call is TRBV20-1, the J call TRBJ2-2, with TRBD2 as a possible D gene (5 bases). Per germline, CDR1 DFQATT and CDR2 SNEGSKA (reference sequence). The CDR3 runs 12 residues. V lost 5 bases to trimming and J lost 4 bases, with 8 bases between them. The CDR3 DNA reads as TGCAGTGCTTCCACTAGCACCGGGGAGCTGTTTTTT. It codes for CSASTSTGELFF.

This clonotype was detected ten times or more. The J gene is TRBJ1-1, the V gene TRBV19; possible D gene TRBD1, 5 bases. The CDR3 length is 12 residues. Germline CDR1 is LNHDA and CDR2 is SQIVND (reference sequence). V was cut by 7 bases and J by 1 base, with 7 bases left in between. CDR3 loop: CASNDRNTEAFF. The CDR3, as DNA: TGTGCCAGTAACGACAGGAACACTGAAGCTTTCTTT. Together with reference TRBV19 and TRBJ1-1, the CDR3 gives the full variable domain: DGGITQSPKYLFRKEGQNVTLSCEQNLNHDAMYWYRQDPGQGLRLIYYSQIVNDFQKGDIAEGYSVSREKKESFPLTVTSAQKNPTAFYLCASNDRNTEAFFGQGTRLTVV.

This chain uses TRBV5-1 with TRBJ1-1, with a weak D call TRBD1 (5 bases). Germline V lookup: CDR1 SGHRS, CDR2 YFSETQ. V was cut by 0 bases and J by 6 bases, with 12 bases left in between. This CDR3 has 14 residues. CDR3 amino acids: CASSLDPDSPEAFF. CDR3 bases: TGCGCCAGCAGCTTGGACCCTGACAGCCCTGAAGCTTTCTTT.

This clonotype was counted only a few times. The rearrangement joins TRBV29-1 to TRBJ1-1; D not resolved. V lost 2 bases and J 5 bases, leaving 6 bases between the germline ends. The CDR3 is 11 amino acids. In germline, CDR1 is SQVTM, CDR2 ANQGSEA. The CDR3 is CSVETGTEAFF. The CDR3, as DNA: TGCAGCGTTGAAACCGGGACTGAAGCTTTCTTT.

The CDR3 protein is CAWSLTSGPYNEQFF. CDR3 nucleotides: TGTGCCTGGAGTCTTACTAGCGGCCCCTACAATGAGCAGTTCTTC. The chain uses TRBV30 and TRBJ2-1, with 8 positions matching TRBD2. Germline loops: CDR1 GTSNPN, CDR2 SVGIG (reference sequence). After removal of 2 bases from V and 2 bases from J, the junction contained 5 bases not matched to a gene. This CDR3 region has 15 residues.

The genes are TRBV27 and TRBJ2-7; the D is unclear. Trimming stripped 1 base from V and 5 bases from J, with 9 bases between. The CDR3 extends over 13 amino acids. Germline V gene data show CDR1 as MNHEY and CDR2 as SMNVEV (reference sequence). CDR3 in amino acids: CASSLYSGNEQYF. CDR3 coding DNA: TGTGCCAGCAGTTTATACTCCGGCAACGAGCAGTACTTC.

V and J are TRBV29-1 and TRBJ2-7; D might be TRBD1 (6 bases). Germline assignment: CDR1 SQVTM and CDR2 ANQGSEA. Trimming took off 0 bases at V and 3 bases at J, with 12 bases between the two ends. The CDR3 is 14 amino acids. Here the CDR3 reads CSVEDRGRGYEQYF. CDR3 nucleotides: TGCAGCGTTGAAGATCGAGGCAGGGGCTACGAGCAGTACTTC.

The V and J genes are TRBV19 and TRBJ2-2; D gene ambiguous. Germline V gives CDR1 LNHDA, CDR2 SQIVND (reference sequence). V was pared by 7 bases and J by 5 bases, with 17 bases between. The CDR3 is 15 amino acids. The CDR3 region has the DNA TGTGCCAGTAACCCCGACGGCCCAGTGACCGGGGAGCTGTTTTTT. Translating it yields CASNPDGPVTGELFF.

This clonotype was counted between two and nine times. The CDR3 DNA sequence: TGTGCCAGCAGTTACTCCATCACCGCTAGTGGCTACACCTTC. This codes for CASSYSITASGYTF. This chain connects TRBV6-5 to TRBJ1-2; no reliable D call. V gave up 0 bases and J gave up 7 bases, with 12 bases separating them. The CDR3 contains 14 residues. CDR1 and CDR2 from the germline V gene are MNHEY and SVGAGI.